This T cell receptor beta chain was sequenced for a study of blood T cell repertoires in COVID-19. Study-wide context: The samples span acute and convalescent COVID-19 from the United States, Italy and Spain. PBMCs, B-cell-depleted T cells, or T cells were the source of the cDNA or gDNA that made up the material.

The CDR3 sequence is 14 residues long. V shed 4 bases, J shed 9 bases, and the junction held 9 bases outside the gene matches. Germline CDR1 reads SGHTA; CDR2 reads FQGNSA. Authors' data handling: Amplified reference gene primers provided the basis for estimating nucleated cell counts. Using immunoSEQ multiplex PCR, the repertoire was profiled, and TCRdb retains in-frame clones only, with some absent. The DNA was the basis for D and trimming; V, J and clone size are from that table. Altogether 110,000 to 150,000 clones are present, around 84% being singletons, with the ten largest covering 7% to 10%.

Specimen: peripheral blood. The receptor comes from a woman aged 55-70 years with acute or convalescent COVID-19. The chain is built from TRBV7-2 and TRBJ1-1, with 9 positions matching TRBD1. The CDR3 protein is CASSSRTGEGKAFF. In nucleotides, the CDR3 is TGTGCCAGCAGCTCCCGGACAGGGGAGGGCAAAGCTTTCTTT. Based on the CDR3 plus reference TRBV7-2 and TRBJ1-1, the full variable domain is GAGVSQSPSNKVTEKGKDVELRCDPISGHTALYWYRQSLGQGLEFLIYFQGNSAPDKSGLPSDRFSAERTGGSVSTLTIQRTQQEDSAVYLCASSSRTGEGKAFFGQGTRLTVV.